What follows are 32 T cell receptor beta chains derived from one specimen sequenced in a study of identical twins. TCRdb passed the 5' RACE reads through MiXCR, listing each CDR3 protein once. Of 200,000 to 250,000 distinct CDR3 sequences listed, approximately 8.3% are singletons. These sequences were also reported in another study, on yellow fever vaccine responses in identical twins.

The sequencing input was memory (CD45RO+) T cells sorted from blood. Every receptor here comes from a woman between 18 and 29 years old in good health.

The sample holds many counts of this clonotype. The chain links TRBV28 to TRBJ2-3; 8 nucleotides match TRBD2. This CDR3 spans 15 amino acids. In germline, CDR1 is MDHEN, CDR2 SYDVKM. Trimming cost V 6 bases and J 2 bases; bases outside gene matches: 7. The CDR3 DNA reads TGTGCCAGCAGCCAAACTAGCGGCCTCACAGATACGCAGTATTTT. Amino acid sequence: CASSQTSGLTDTQYF.

This clonotype was observed a few times. V gene TRBV5-1 combines with J gene TRBJ1-2, with D hard to call. The CDR3 contains 14 residues. Per germline, CDR1 SGHRS and CDR2 YFSETQ. V was clipped by 2 bases and J by 2 bases, with 10 bases between them. The CDR3 DNA reads as TGCGCCAGCAGCTTCGATTACAAAAACTATGGCTACACCTTC. Its protein product is CASSFDYKNYGYTF.

This clonotype has at least ten counts. The rearrangement links TRBV5-1 to TRBJ2-1, with TRBD2 as a possible D gene (5 bases). CDR1 and CDR2 from the germline V gene are SGHRS and YFSETQ. V was pared by 2 bases and J by 4 bases, with 16 bases between. The CDR3 length is 16 residues. The CDR3 protein is CASSFARAVKYNEQFF. The CDR3 coding sequence is TGCGCCAGCAGCTTCGCCCGAGCGGTCAAGTACAATGAGCAGTTCTTC.

J is TRBJ2-5 and V is TRBV5-1; TRBD1 aligns across 7 bases. Germline V gene sequence: CDR1 SGHRS, CDR2 YFSETQ. V lost 5 bases to trimming and J lost 1 base; unmatched junction nucleotides: 14. The CDR3 extends over 17 amino acids. The CDR3 protein is CASRTTGTDLFQETQYF. CDR3 bases: TGCGCCAGCAGAACCACCGGGACAGATCTCTTCCAAGAGACCCAGTACTTC. The full variable domain, in which reference TRBV5-1 and TRBJ2-5 provide the parts outside the CDR3, is KAGVTQTPRYLIKTRGQQVTLSCSPISGHRSVSWYQQTPGQGLQFLFEYFSETQRNKGNFPGRFSGRQFSNSRSEMNVSTLELGDSALYLCASRTTGTDLFQETQYFGPGTRLLVL.

There are a few counts of this clonotype. CDR3: CASSPRWDPVVGEQYF. CDR3 DNA: TGTGCCAGCTCACCACGGTGGGACCCGGTGGTGGGAGAGCAGTACTTC. J is TRBJ2-7 and V is TRBV18; D is possibly TRBD1 or TRBD2 (5 bases each). V was trimmed by 1 base and J by 7 bases, leaving 20 bases between them. Germline CDR1 is KGHSH and CDR2 is LQKENI. CDR3 length: 16 residues.

The sample holds many counts of this clonotype. The genes are TRBV18 and TRBJ2-6; D is unresolved. The CDR3 totals 15 residues. The germline gives CDR1 KGHSH, CDR2 LQKENI. V was trimmed by 1 base and J by 1 base, leaving 5 bases between them. The CDR3 protein is CASSPQTSGANVLTF. CDR3 sequence (DNA): TGTGCCAGCTCACCACAAACTTCTGGGGCCAACGTCCTGACTTTC. The full variable domain, its missing parts supplied by reference TRBV18 and TRBJ2-6, is NAGVMQNPRHLVRRRGQEARLRCSPMKGHSHVYWYRQLPEEGLKFMVYLQKENIIDESGMPKERFSAEFPKEGPSILRIQQVVRGDSAAYFCASSPQTSGANVLTFGAGSRLTVL.

This clonotype was detected many times. This chain joins TRBV21-1 and TRBJ2-5; the DNA was not compared with TRBD2, the D call given in the table. TRBV21-1 is a pseudogene locus. This CDR3 spans 13 amino acids. The CDR3 DNA reads TGTGCCAGCAGCACGACTAGATGGGAGACCCAGTACTTC. The encoded protein is CASSTTRWETQYF.

This clonotype was observed a handful of times. Its ends do not fully match the called genes, so a read error is possible. The chain links TRBV20-1 to TRBJ1-1; 9 bases align to TRBD1. This CDR3 spans 14 amino acids. CDR1 DFQATT and CDR2 SNEGSKA come from the germline V gene (reference sequence). The chain's CDR3 is CSAGETGGNTEAFF. The CDR3 nucleotides read TGCAGTGCTGGAGAGACAGGGGGGAACACTGAAGCTTTCTTT.

The chain links TRBV29-1 to TRBJ2-3; tentative D call: TRBD2 (6 bases). The ends were cut back, 4 bases at V and 7 bases at J, with 9 bases in the middle. Germline-derived CDR1 and CDR2 are SQVTM and ANQGSEA. This CDR3 spans 11 amino acids. The CDR3 coding sequence is TGCAGCGTTGCGGGGGACTATACGCAGTATTTT. This encodes CSVAGDYTQYF.

This clonotype was counted between two and nine times. The V gene is TRBV20-1, the J gene TRBJ2-1; 11 bases match TRBD2. Germline CDR1 DFQATT, CDR2 SNEGSKA (reference sequence). The CDR3 has 16 amino acids. The J segment lost 4 bases and the V segment lost 3 bases, leaving 8 bases of the junction unmatched. CDR3: CSARTSGAPGYNEQFF. In DNA, the CDR3 is TGCAGTGCTAGGACTAGCGGGGCCCCCGGGTACAATGAGCAGTTCTTC.

The chain joins TRBV24-1 to TRBJ2-1; D is possibly TRBD2 (5 bases). Looked up from germline, CDR1 is KGHDR and CDR2 is SFDVKD. There are 16 residues in the CDR3. V shed 7 bases and J shed 6 bases, with 21 bases lying between them. CDR3 loop: CATSPSERVLRNEQFF. For the CDR3, the DNA is TGTGCCACCAGCCCCTCCGAGAGGGTCCTACGCAATGAGCAGTTCTTC.

On this clonotype: One end of the junction is discordant with germline, which a read error may explain. The CDR3 here is CASSPLAGGNEQYF. The CDR3 DNA follows: TGTGCCAGCTCCCCACTAGCGGGGGGGAACGAGCAGTACTTC. The chain joins TRBV18 to TRBJ2-7, with TRBD2 matching 13 bases. Germline V gene sequence: CDR1 KGHSH, CDR2 LQKENI. The CDR3 is 14 residues long. The entire variable domain, with the rest obtained from reference TRBV18 and TRBJ2-7, is as follows: NAGVMQNPRHLVRRRGQEARLRCSPMKGHSHVYWYRQLPEEGLKFMVYLQKENIIDESGMPKERFSAEFPKEGPSILRIQQVVRGDSAAYFCASSPLAGGNEQYFGPGTRLTVT.

This clonotype has a count of ten or more. The chain joins TRBV18 to TRBJ1-2; possible D gene TRBD1, 5 bases. The CDR3 extends over 14 amino acids. CDR1 and CDR2 (germline): KGHSH, LQKENI. V was clipped by 0 bases and J by 5 bases, with 10 bases between them. The CDR3 loop is CASSPPGREYGYTF. For the CDR3, the DNA is TGTGCCAGCTCACCACCGGGCAGGGAATATGGCTACACCTTC.

The genes are TRBV20-1 and TRBJ1-6; D not certain. Trimming removed 3 bases from V and 0 bases from J, with 9 bases in between. This CDR3 has 15 residues. CDR1 is DFQATT and CDR2 is SNEGSKA in the germline V gene (reference sequence). This CDR3 is CSASVISSYNSPLHF. The CDR3 nucleotides are TGCAGTGCTAGCGTGATTAGCTCCTATAATTCACCCCTCCACTTT.

This rearrangement joins TRBV20-1 to TRBJ2-7, with D possibly matching TRBD2 (5 bases). The germline gives CDR1 DFQATT, CDR2 SNEGSKA (reference sequence). The CDR3 sequence is 13 residues long. The V gene lost 5 bases and the J gene lost 2 bases, with 13 bases spanning the gap. CDR3 DNA: TGCAGTGCTCCGAGGGCAGGAACCTACGAGCAGTACTTC. As protein: CSAPRAGTYEQYF.

This clonotype has more than one count but fewer than ten. The J gene is TRBJ2-3, the V gene TRBV5-6; D might be TRBD1 (6 bases). The CDR3 contains 17 residues. From germline, CDR1 is SGHDT and CDR2 YYEEEE. V lost 4 bases and J lost 0, with 18 bases in between. The CDR3 nucleotides read TGTGCCAGCAGCCGCCTGGACAGTTTAACTAGCACAGATACGCAGTATTTT. It specifies CASSRLDSLTSTDTQYF.

This clonotype appeared a few times. The chain couples TRBV4-1 to TRBJ2-3; D is unresolved. Looked up from germline, CDR1 is MGHRA and CDR2 is YSYEKL. Trimming left V 5 bases short and J 1 base short, with 10 bases between. The CDR3 has 14 residues. The CDR3 coding sequence is TGCGCCAGCAGCGACGTGCAGGGCACAGATACGCAGTATTTT. It is translated as CASSDVQGTDTQYF.

There are many counts of this clonotype. The chain couples TRBV29-1 to TRBJ2-7; 9 positions match TRBD1. V shed 4 bases, J shed 8 bases, and the junction held 12 bases outside the gene matches. Germline V gives CDR1 SQVTM, CDR2 ANQGSEA. This CDR3 is built from 14 residues. CDR3 DNA sequence: TGCAGCGTTGGTCTCGGGACAGGGATTACCAAGCAGTACTTC. Protein: CSVGLGTGITKQYF.

This clonotype was detected only a few times. The CDR3: CASSLIGAANEKLFF. The DNA for the CDR3 is TGTGCCAGCAGCTTAATCGGGGCGGCTAATGAAAAACTGTTTTTT. This rearrangement joins TRBV7-8 to TRBJ1-4; D may be TRBD1 (5 bases). The V end lost 2 bases, the J end lost 3 bases, and 10 bases lay between the germline ends. This CDR3 has 15 amino acids. Germline V gene data show CDR1 as SGHVS and CDR2 as FQNEAQ. Full variable domain (missing parts from reference TRBV7-8 and TRBJ1-4): GAGVSQSPRYKVAKRGQDVALRCDPISGHVSLFWYQQALGQGPEFLTYFQNEAQLDKSGLPSDRFFAERPEGSVSTLKIQRTQQEDSAVYLCASSLIGAANEKLFFGSGTQLSVL.

This clonotype showed up many times. The chain joins TRBV29-1 to TRBJ1-1; D is unclear. Between the trimmed V and J ends, which lost 5 bases and 1 base, there was a span of 17 bases. This CDR3 has 15 amino acids. Germline loops: CDR1 SQVTM, CDR2 ANQGSEA. CDR3 DNA sequence: TGCAGCGTTCAAACAAAACGGACGGGGAACACTGAAGCTTTCTTT. Translating it yields CSVQTKRTGNTEAFF.

The gene calls are TRBV4-2 and TRBJ2-3; 7 bases are shared with TRBD2. Unmatched junction bases numbered 8, after V lost 1 base and J lost 4 bases. This CDR3 contains 16 residues. Looked up from germline, CDR1 is LGHNA and CDR2 is YNFKEQ. The CDR3 protein is CASSQAGGSGADTQYF. CDR3 in DNA: TGTGCCAGCAGCCAAGCTGGCGGGAGTGGGGCAGATACGCAGTATTTT.

This clonotype has more than one count but fewer than ten. The rearrangement uses TRBV5-5 and TRBJ2-6; weak D call: TRBD2 (6 bases). Trimming stripped 2 bases from V and 2 bases from J, with 14 bases between. The germline V gene has CDR1 SGHKS and CDR2 YYEKEE (reference sequence). This CDR3 comprises 17 residues. The CDR3 region is CASSFGTLIPGANVLTF. The CDR3 DNA reads as TGTGCCAGCAGCTTCGGGACTCTAATACCTGGGGCCAACGTCCTGACTTTC.

There are many counts of this clonotype. The genes are TRBV6-2 or TRBV6-3 and TRBJ2-7; D is possibly TRBD1 (6 bases). The V end lost 6 bases, the J end lost 0 bases, and 9 bases lay between the germline ends. Germline CDR1 reads MNHEY; CDR2 reads SVGEGT. This CDR3 is built from 13 residues. The chain's CDR3 is CASRHRVSYEQYF. For the CDR3, the DNA is TGTGCCAGCAGACACAGGGTCTCCTACGAGCAGTACTTC.

This chain uses TRBV6-1 with TRBJ1-5; possible D gene TRBD1, 5 bases. Germline assignment: CDR1 MNHNS and CDR2 SASEGT. This CDR3 spans 13 amino acids. Between the trimmed V and J ends, which lost 6 bases and 6 bases, there was a span of 12 bases. The CDR3, as DNA: TGTGCCAGCAGGAGGGGAAAAGGTCAGCCCCAGCATTTT. It translates to CASRRGKGQPQHF.

This clonotype was detected many times. This chain connects TRBV11-2 to TRBJ2-1; D gene unclear. From germline, CDR1 is SGHAT and CDR2 FQNNGV. The length of the CDR3 is 16 residues. V was shortened by 7 bases and J by 9 bases, with 25 bases between the two germline ends. As DNA, the CDR3 is TGTGCCAGCAAGAGAGGAATGGGGATTTCTATCAGTGAGCAGTTCTTC. It specifies CASKRGMGISISEQFF. The full variable domain, its missing parts supplied by reference TRBV11-2 and TRBJ2-1, is EAGVAQSPRYKIIEKRQSVAFWCNPISGHATLYWYQQILGQGPKLLIQFQNNGVVDDSQLPKDRFSAERLKGVDSTLKIQPAKLEDSAVYLCASKRGMGISISEQFFGPGTRLTVL.

This clonotype was counted between two and nine times. The rearrangement links TRBV6-2 or TRBV6-3 to TRBJ1-2, with 10 bases matching TRBD1. The CDR3 consists of 14 residues. Germline V lookup: CDR1 MNHEY, CDR2 SVGEGT. V gave up 5 bases and J gave up 8 bases; unmatched junction bases: 8. The CDR3 reads CASSDGTGDQGYTF. DNA of the CDR3: TGTGCCAGCAGTGACGGGACAGGGGACCAAGGCTACACCTTC.

This sequence joins TRBV6-2 or TRBV6-3 and TRBJ2-1; perhaps D is TRBD1 or TRBD2 (5 bases each). V lost 2 bases to trimming and J lost 0 bases, with 11 bases between them. The germline V gene has CDR1 MNHEY and CDR2 SVGEGT. CDR3 size: 16 residues. CDR3: CASSYTAGSSYNEQFF. In DNA, the CDR3 is TGTGCCAGCAGTTACACTGCAGGGAGCTCCTACAATGAGCAGTTCTTC.

The table lists this clonotype with many counts. CDR3 region: CASSPTGNEQFF. The DNA of the CDR3 is TGCGCCAGCAGCCCCACGGGAAATGAGCAGTTCTTC. The V gene is TRBV5-1, the J gene TRBJ2-1; a possible D gene is TRBD2 (5 bases). CDR1 and CDR2 (germline): SGHRS, YFSETQ. The CDR3 has 12 amino acids. The ends were cut back, 4 bases at V and 7 bases at J, with 9 bases in the middle.

This clonotype occurred many times. The V gene is TRBV9, the J gene TRBJ2-2; 10 bases align to TRBD2. V shed 4 bases and J 4 bases; nucleotides not matched to a gene: 4. This CDR3 has 15 residues. Germline V gives CDR1 SGDLS, CDR2 YYNGEE. CDR3 region: CASSSQRGGTGELFF. The CDR3 region has the DNA TGTGCCAGCAGCTCCCAGCGGGGGGGCACCGGGGAGCTGTTTTTT.

The chain recombines TRBV5-5 with TRBJ1-5; D remains ambiguous. This CDR3 is built from 15 residues. Trimming shortened V by 0 bases and J by 1 base, and 8 bases separated the two germline ends. Germline V gene sequence: CDR1 SGHKS, CDR2 YYEKEE (reference sequence). CDR3 sequence: CASSLGTESNQPQHF. The CDR3 bases are TGTGCCAGCAGCTTGGGGACCGAAAGCAATCAGCCCCAGCATTTT.

This clonotype was picked up many times. The chain is built from TRBV7-9 and TRBJ1-1; TRBD1 might be the D (6 bases). The germline V gene encodes CDR1 SEHNR and CDR2 FQNEAQ (reference sequence). Trimming pared 2 bases from V and 8 bases from J, leaving 12 bases between. CDR3 length: 13 residues. This CDR3 is CASSLKGGREAFF. The CDR3 DNA is TGTGCCAGCAGCTTAAAGGGGGGGAGAGAAGCTTTCTTT. Combining the CDR3 with reference TRBV7-9 and TRBJ1-1 gives the whole variable domain DTGVSQNPRHKITKRGQNVTFRCDPISEHNRLYWYRQTLGQGPEFLTYFQNEAQLEKSRLLSDRFSAERPKGSFSTLEIQRTEQGDSAMYLCASSLKGGREAFFGQGTRLTVV.

This clonotype has at least ten counts. This chain joins TRBV11-2 and TRBJ2-3; D is undetermined. The germline V and J ends were trimmed by 3 bases and 4 bases, with 14 bases remaining between them. CDR3 length: 15 residues. Germline assignment: CDR1 SGHAT and CDR2 FQNNGV. DNA of the CDR3: TGTGCCAGCAGCTTTGAGAGTTGGATCCCAGATACGCAGTATTTT. Its translation: CASSFESWIPDTQYF. Complete variable domain (other parts from reference TRBV11-2 and TRBJ2-3): EAGVAQSPRYKIIEKRQSVAFWCNPISGHATLYWYQQILGQGPKLLIQFQNNGVVDDSQLPKDRFSAERLKGVDSTLKIQPAKLEDSAVYLCASSFESWIPDTQYFGPGTRLTVL.